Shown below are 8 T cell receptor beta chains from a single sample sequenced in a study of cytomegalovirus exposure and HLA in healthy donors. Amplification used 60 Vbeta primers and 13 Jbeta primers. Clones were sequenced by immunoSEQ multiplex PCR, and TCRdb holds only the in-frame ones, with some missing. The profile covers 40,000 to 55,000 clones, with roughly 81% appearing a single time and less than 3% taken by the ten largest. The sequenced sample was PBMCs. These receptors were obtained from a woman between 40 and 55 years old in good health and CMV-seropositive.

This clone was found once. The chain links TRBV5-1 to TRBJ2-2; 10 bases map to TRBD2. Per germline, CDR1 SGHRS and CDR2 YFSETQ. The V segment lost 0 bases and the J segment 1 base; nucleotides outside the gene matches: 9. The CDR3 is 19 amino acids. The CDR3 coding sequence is TGCGCCAGCAGCTTGGTCAGGCTAGCGGGGGCCAAGAACACCGGGGAGCTGTTTTTT. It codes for CASSLVRLAGAKNTGELFF.

The CDR3 spells CASSPRLAGSHYEQYF. CDR3 sequence (DNA): TGCGCCAGCAGCCCGAGACTAGCGGGGAGCCACTACGAGCAGTACTTC. The gene calls are TRBV5-1 and TRBJ2-7, with 11 bases that match TRBD2. Germline trimming cut 4 bases from V and 3 bases from J; bases unmatched to any gene: 9. Germline loops: CDR1 SGHRS, CDR2 YFSETQ. The CDR3 is made up of 16 amino acids.

CDR3 protein: CASSSGTGLREQYF. In DNA form, the CDR3 reads TGTGCCAGCAGTTCCGGGACAGGGTTGAGAGAGCAGTACTTC. The J gene is TRBJ2-7, the V gene TRBV28; 9 bases match TRBD1. The germline CDR1 and CDR2 sequences are MDHEN and SYDVKM. The junction had 8 bases not matched to a gene; V was cut back by 4 bases and J by 7 bases. There are 14 residues in the CDR3.

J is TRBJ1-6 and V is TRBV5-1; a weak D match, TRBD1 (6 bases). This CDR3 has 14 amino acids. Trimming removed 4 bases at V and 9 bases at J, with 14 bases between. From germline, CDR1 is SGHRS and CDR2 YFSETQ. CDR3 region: CASSHGGATSPLHF. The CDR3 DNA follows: TGCGCCAGCAGCCATGGGGGGGCCACTTCACCCCTCCACTTT.

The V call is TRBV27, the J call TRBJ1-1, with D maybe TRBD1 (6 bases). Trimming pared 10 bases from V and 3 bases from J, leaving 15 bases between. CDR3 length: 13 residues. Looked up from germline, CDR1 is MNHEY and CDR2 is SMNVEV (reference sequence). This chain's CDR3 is CATLGGGYTEAFF. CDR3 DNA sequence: TGTGCCACCTTGGGCGGGGGCTACACTGAAGCTTTCTTT.

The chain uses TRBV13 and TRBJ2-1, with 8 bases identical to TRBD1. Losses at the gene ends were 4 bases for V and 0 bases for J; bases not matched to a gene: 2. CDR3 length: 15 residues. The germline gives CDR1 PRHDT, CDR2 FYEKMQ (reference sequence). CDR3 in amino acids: CASSYGQGSYNEQFF. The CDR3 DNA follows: TGTGCCAGCAGCTACGGACAGGGCTCCTACAATGAGCAGTTCTTC.

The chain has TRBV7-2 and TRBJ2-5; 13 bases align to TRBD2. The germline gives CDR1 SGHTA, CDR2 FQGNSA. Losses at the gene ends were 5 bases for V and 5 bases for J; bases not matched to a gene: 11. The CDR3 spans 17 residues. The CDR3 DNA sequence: TGTGCCAGCAGCCTCGGGACTAGCGGGGTTGTCCGGGAGACCCAGTACTTC. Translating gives CASSLGTSGVVRETQYF.

The CDR3 DNA sequence: TGTGCCAGCAGCCCGCAGGGGCTAGTGGGGCATGAGCAGTTCTTC. This codes for CASSPQGLVGHEQFF. V and J are TRBV7-2 and TRBJ2-1; a possible D gene is TRBD1 (6 bases). V lost 5 bases, J lost 8 bases, and 19 bases lay in between. CDR1 is SGHTA, CDR2 FQGNSA, per germline. The CDR3 contains 15 residues.